Reported below is one TCR beta chain. What it recognizes is unknown. The data originate from a study of cytomegalovirus exposure and HLA in healthy donors. Turning to the study itself: As an earlier analysis found, around 200 million T cells yielded 117 million unique TCR beta sequences. Study findings and constraints: Association of a missense DCLRE1C variant with TCR beta V- and J-gene trimming was reported in a later analysis. A prior analysis recorded that most TCR beta V segments were productive about 87% or about 30% of the time.

The CDR3 loop spans 16 amino acids. V was pared by 4 bases and J by 1 base, with 5 bases of the junction left unmatched. Germline CDR1 MGHDK, CDR2 SYGVNS. Both 60 Vbeta primers and 13 Jbeta primers went into the PCR. The method was immunoSEQ multiplex PCR; TCRdb's version includes in-frame clones alone and lacks a portion of them. The listing contains tens of thousands of clones. The specimen was PBMCs. V and J are TRBV25-1 and TRBJ2-4, with 9 positions matching TRBD2. This TCR derives from a female donor in good health and CMV-seronegative. The CDR3, as DNA: TGTGCCAGCAGTGGACGGACTAGCGCGGCCAAAAACATTCAGTACTTC. It translates to CASSGRTSAAKNIQYF.